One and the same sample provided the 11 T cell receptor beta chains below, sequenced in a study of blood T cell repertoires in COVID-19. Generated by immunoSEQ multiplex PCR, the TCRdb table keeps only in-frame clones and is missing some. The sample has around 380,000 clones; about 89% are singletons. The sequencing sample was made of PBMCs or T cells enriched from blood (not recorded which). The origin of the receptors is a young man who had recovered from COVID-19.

The CDR3, as DNA: TGTGCCAGCAGCTCAACCGGGAGCTATGGCTACACCTTC. This codes for CASSSTGSYGYTF. The rearrangement links TRBV7-9 to TRBJ1-2; D is uncertain. CDR1 is SEHNR, CDR2 FQNEAQ, per germline (reference sequence). Trimming shortened V by 4 bases and J by 4 bases, and 10 bases separated the two germline ends. The CDR3 is 13 amino acids.

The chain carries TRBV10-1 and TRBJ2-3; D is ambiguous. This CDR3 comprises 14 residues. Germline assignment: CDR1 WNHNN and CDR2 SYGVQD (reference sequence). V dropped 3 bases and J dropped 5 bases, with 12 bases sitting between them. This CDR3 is CASSDRDWQDTQYF. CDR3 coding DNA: TGCGCCAGCAGTGATCGAGACTGGCAAGATACGCAGTATTTT.

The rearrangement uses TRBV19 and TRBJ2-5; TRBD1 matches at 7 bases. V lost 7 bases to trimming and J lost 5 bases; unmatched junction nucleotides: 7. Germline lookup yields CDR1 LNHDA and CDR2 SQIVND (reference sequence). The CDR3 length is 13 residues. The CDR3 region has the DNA TGTGCCAGTACCCCGACAGGGAGCGAGACCCAGTACTTC. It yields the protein CASTPTGSETQYF.

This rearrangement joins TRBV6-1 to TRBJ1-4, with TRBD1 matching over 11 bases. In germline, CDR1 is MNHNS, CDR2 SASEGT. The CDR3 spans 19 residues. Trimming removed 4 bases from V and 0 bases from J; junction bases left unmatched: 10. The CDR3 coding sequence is TGTGCCAGCAGTGTTAGGGACAGGGGGTGGTCGGCAACTAATGAAAAACTGTTTTTT. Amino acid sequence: CASSVRDRGWSATNEKLFF.

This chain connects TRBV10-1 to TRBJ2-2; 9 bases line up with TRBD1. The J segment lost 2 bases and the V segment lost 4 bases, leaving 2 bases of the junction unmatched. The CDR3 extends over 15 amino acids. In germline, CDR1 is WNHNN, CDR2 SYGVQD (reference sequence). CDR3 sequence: CASSATGGNTGELFF. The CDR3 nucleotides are TGCGCCAGCAGTGCTACAGGGGGCAACACCGGGGAGCTGTTTTTT.

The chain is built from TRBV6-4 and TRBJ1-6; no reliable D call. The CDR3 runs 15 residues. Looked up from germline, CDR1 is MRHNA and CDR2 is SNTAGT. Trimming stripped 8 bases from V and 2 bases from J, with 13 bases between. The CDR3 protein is CASSERGPYNSPLHF. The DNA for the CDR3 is TGTGCCAGCTCCGAGAGAGGGCCCTATAATTCACCCCTCCACTTT.

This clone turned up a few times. The CDR3 reads CASSVRSGGHNEQFF. The DNA for the CDR3 is TGTGCCAGCAGCGTACGAAGCGGGGGACACAATGAGCAGTTCTTC. This chain uses TRBV9 with TRBJ2-1; TRBD2 matches 8 bases. The junction had 5 bases not matched to a gene; V was cut back by 1 base and J by 5 bases. This CDR3 is built from 15 residues. Germline CDR1 and CDR2: SGDLS and YYNGEE.

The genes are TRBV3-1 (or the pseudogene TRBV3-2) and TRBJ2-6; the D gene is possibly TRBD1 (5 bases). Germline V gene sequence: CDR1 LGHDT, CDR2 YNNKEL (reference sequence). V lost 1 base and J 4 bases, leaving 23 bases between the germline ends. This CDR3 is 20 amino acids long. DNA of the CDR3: TGTGCCAGCAGCCAAGGGGTTTTTGGATGGAAGGGGTGCGGGGCCAACGTCCTGACTTTC. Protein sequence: CASSQGVFGWKGCGANVLTF.

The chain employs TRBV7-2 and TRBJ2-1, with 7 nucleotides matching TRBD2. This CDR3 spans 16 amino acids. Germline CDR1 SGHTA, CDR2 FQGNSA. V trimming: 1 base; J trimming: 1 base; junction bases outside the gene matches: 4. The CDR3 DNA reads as TGTGCCAGCAGCTTAGGGGGGGGAGGGTCCTACAATGAGCAGTTCTTC. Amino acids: CASSLGGGGSYNEQFF.

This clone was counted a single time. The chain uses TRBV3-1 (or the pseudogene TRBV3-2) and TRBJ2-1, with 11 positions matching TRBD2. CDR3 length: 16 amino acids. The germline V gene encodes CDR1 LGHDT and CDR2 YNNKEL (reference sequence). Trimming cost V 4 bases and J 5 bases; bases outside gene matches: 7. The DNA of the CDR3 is TGTGCCAGCAGCCCGACCCATAGCGGGGGGGACAATGAGCAGTTCTTC. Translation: CASSPTHSGGDNEQFF.

The CDR3 loop is CAWKPPGLNRRRGIQYF. DNA for the CDR3: TGTGCCTGGAAGCCCCCCGGACTAAATCGGAGGCGAGGCATTCAGTACTTC. The rearrangement joins TRBV30 to TRBJ2-4, with D possibly matching TRBD2 (6 bases). CDR1 is GTSNPN and CDR2 is SVGIG in the germline V gene (reference sequence). The V end lost 4 bases, the J end lost 9 bases, and 28 bases lay between the germline ends. The CDR3 has 17 amino acids.